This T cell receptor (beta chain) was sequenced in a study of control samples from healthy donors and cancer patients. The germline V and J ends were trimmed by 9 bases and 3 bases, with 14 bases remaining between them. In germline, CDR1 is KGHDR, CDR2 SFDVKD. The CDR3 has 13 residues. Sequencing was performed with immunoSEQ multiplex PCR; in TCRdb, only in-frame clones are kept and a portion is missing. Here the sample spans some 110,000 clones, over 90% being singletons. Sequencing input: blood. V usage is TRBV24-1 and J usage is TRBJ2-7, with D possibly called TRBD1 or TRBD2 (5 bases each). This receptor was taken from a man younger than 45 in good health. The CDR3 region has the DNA TGTGCCACCGCGCAGGGAGAATTCTACGAGCAGTACGTC. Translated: CATAQGEFYEQYV.